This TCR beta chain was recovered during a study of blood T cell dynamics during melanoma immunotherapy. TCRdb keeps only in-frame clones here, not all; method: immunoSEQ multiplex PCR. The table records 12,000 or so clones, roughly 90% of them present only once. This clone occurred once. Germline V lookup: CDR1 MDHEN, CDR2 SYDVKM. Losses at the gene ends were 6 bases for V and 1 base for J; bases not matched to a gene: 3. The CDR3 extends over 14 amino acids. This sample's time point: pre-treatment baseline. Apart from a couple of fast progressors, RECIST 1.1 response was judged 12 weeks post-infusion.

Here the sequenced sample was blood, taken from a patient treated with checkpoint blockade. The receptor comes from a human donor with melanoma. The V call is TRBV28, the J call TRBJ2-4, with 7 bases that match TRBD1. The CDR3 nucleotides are TGTGCCAGCAGACCACAGGGGGCCAAAAACATTCAGTACTTC. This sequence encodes CASRPQGAKNIQYF.